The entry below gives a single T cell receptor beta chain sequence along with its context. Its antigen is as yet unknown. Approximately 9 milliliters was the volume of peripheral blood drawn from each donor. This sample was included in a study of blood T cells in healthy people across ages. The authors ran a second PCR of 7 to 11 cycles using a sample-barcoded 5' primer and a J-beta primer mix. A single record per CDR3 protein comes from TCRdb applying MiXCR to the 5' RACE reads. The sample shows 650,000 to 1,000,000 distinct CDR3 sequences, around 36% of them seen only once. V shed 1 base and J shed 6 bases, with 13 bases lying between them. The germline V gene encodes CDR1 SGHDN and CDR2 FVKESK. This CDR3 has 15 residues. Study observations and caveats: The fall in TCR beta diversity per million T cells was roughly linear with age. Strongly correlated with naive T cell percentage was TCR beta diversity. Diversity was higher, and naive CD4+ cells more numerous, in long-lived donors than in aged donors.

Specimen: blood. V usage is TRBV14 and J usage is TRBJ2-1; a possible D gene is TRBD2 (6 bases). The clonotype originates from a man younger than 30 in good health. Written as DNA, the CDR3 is TGTGCCAGCAGCCAAGGAAGTGGCGGGGTCAATGAGCAGTTCTTC. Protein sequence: CASSQGSGGVNEQFF.